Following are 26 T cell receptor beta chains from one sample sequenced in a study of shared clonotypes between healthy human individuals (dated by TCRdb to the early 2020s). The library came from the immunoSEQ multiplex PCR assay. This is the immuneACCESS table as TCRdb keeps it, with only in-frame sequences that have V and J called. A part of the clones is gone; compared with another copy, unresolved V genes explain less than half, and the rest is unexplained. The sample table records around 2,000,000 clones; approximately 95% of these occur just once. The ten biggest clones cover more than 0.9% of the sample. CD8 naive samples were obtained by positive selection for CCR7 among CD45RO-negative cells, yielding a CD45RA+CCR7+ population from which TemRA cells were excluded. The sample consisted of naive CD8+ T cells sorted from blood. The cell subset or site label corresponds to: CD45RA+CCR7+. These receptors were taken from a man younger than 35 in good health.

The DNA of the CDR3 is TGCGCCAGCAGCCAAGATAGACTAGCGGGGGTGATTGAGCAGTTCTTC. Protein sequence: CASSQDRLAGVIEQFF. The chain employs TRBV4-1 and TRBJ2-1; 12 nucleotides match TRBD2. CDR1 and CDR2 from the germline V gene are MGHRA and YSYEKL. Trimming at V came to 0 bases and at J to 9 bases, leaving 6 bases not matched to a gene. The CDR3 runs 16 residues.

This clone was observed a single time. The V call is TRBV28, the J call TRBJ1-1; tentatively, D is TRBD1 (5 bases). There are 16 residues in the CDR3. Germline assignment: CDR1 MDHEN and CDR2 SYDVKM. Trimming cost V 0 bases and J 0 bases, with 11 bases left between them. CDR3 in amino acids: CASSLWGRDLNTEAFF. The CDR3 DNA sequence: TGTGCCAGCAGTTTATGGGGCAGGGATTTGAACACTGAAGCTTTCTTT.

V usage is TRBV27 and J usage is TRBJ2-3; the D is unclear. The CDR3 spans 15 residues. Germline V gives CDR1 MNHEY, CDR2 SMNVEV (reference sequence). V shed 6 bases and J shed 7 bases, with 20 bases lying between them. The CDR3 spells CASSPQETALYTQYF. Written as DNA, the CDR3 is TGTGCCAGCAGCCCCCAAGAAACGGCCCTTTATACGCAGTATTTT.

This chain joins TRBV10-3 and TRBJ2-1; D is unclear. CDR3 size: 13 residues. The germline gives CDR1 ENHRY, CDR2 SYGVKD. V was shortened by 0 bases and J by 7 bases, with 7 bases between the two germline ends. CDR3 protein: CAISESGVNEQFF. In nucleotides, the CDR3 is TGTGCCATCAGTGAGTCTGGGGTTAATGAGCAGTTCTTC.

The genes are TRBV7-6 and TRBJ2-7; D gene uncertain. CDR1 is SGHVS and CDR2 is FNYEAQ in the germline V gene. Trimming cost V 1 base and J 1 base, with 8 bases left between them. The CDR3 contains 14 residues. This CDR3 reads CASSLDPLSYEQYF. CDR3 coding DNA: TGTGCCAGCAGCTTAGATCCCCTATCCTACGAGCAGTACTTC.

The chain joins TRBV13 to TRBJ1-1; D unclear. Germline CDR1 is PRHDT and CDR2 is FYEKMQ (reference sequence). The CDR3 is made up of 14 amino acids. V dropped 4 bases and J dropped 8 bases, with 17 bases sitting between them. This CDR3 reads CASSSNLNQLEAFF. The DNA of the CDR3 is TGTGCCAGCAGCTCCAACCTTAATCAGTTGGAAGCTTTCTTT.

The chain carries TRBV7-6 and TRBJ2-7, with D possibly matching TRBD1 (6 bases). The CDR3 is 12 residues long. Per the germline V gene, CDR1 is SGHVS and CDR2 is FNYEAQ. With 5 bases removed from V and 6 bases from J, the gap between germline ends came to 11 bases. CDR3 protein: CASSDPGVEQYF. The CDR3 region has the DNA TGTGCCAGCAGCGACCCAGGGGTCGAGCAGTACTTC.

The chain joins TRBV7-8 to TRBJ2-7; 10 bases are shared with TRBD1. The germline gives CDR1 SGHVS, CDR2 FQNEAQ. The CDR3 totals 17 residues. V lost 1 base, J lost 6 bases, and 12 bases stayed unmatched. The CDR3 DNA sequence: TGTGCCAGCAGCTTAGGGCCCGGGACAGGGGAGGAAACCGAGCAGTACTTC. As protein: CASSLGPGTGEETEQYF. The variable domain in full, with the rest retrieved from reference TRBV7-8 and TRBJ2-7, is GAGVSQSPRYKVAKRGQDVALRCDPISGHVSLFWYQQALGQGPEFLTYFQNEAQLDKSGLPSDRFFAERPEGSVSTLKIQRTQQEDSAVYLCASSLGPGTGEETEQYFGPGTRLTVT.

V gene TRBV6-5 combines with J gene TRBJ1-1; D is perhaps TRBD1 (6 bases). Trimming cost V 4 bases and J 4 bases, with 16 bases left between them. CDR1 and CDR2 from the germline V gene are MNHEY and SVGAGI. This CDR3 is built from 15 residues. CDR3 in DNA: TGTGCCAGCAGTTCAGGGGAGGACGTGAGCACTGAAGCTTTCTTT. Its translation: CASSSGEDVSTEAFF.

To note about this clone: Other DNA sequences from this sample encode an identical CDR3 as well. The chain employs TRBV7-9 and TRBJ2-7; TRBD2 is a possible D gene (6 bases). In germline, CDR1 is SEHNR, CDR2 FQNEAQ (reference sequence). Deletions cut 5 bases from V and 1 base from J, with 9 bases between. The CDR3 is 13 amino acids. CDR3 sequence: CASSPRESYEQYF. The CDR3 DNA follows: TGTGCCAGCAGCCCCCGGGAGTCCTACGAGCAGTACTTC. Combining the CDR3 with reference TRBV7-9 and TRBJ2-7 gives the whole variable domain DTGVSQNPRHKITKRGQNVTFRCDPISEHNRLYWYRQTLGQGPEFLTYFQNEAQLEKSRLLSDRFSAERPKGSFSTLEIQRTEQGDSAMYLCASSPRESYEQYFGPGTRLTVT.

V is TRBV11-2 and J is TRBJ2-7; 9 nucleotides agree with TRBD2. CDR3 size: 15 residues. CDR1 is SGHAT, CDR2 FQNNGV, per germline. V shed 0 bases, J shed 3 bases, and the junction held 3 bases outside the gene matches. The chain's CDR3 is CASSLDTTSGYEQYF. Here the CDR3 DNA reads TGTGCCAGCAGCTTAGATACGACTAGCGGCTACGAGCAGTACTTC.

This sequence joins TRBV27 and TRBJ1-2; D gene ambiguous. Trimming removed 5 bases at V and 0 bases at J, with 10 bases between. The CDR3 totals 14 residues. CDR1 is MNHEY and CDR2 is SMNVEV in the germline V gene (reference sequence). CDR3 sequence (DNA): TGTGCCAGCAGTCCCCGTTCCACTAACTATGGCTACACCTTC. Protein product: CASSPRSTNYGYTF.

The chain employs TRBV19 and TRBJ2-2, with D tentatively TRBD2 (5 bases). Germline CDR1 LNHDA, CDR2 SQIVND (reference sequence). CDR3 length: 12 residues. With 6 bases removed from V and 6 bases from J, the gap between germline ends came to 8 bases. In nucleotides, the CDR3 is TGTGCCAGTAGGGACGGGGCCGGGGAGCTGTTTTTT. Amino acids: CASRDGAGELFF.

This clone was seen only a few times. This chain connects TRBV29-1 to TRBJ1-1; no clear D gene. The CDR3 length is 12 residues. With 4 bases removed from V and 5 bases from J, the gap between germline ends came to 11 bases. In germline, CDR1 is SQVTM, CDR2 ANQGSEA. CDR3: CSVVVWETEAFF. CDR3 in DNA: TGCAGCGTTGTGGTGTGGGAGACTGAAGCTTTCTTT.

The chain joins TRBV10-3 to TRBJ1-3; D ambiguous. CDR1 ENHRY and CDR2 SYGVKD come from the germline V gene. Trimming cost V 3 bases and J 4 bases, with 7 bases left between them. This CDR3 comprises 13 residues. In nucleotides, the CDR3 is TGTGCCATCAGTGACGGAGGGGGAAACACCATATATTTT. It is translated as CAISDGGGNTIYF.

The CDR3 DNA reads TGCAGCGCCACAGGGGACGAAAAACTGTTTTTT. It translates to CSATGDEKLFF. The V gene is TRBV29-1, the J gene TRBJ1-4; 7 bases agree with TRBD1. The CDR3 loop spans 11 amino acids. V lost 7 bases and J lost 8; bases outside the gene matches: 4. Per germline, CDR1 SQVTM and CDR2 ANQGSEA.

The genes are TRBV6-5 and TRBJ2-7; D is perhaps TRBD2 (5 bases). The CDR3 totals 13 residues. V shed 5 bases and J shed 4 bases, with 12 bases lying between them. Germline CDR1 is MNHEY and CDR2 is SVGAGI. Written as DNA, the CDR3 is TGTGCCAGCAGTGCCACTAGTAGGTACGAGCAGTACTTC. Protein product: CASSATSRYEQYF.

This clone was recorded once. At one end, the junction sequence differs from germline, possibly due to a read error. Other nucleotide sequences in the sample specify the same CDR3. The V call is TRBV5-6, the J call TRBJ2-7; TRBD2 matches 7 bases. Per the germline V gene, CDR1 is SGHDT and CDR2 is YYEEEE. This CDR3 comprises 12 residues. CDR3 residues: CASSGVHHEQYF. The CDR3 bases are TGCGCCAGCAGCGGGGTGCACCACGAGCAGTACTTC.

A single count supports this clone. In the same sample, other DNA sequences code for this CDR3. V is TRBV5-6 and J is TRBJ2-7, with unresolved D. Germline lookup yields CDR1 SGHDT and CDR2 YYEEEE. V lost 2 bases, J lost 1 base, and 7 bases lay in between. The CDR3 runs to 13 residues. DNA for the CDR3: TGTGCCAGCAGCTTTGGCCGATCCTACGAGCAGTACTTC. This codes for CASSFGRSYEQYF. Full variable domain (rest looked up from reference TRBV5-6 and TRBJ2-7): DAGVTQSPTHLIKTRGQQVTLRCSPKSGHDTVSWYQQALGQGPQFIFQYYEEEERQRGNFPDRFSGHQFPNYSSELNVNALLLGDSALYLCASSFGRSYEQYFGPGTRLTVT.

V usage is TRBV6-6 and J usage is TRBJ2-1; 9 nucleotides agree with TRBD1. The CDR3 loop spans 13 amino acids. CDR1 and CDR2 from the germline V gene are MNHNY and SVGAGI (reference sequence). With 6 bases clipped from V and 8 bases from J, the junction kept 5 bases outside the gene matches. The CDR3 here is CASRRDRADEQFF. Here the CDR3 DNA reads TGTGCCAGCAGGAGGGACAGGGCCGATGAGCAGTTCTTC.

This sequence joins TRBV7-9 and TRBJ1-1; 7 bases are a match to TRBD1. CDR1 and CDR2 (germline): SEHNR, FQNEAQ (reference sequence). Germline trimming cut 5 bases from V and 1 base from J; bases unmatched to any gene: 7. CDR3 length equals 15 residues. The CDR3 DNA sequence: TGTGCCAGCAGCCCAACCGGGACAGCGAACACTGAAGCTTTCTTT. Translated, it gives CASSPTGTANTEAFF.

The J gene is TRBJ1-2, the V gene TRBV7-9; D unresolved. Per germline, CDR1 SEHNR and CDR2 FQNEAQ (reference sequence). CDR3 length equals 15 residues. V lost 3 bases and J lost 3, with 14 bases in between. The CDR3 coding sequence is TGTGCCAGCAGCTTTCGAGGGTCGGAAGACTATGGCTACACCTTC. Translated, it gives CASSFRGSEDYGYTF.

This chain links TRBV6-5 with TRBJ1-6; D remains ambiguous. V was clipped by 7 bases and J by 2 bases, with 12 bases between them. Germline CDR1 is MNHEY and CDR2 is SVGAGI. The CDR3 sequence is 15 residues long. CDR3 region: CASTSDATYNSPLHF. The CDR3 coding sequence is TGTGCCAGCACGTCAGACGCCACCTATAATTCACCCCTCCACTTT.

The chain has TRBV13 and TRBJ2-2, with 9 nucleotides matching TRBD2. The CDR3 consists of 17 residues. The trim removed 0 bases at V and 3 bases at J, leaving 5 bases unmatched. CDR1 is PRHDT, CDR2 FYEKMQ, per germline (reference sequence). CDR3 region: CASSLGRVAGDTGELFF. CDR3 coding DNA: TGTGCCAGCAGCTTAGGCCGGGTAGCGGGAGACACCGGGGAGCTGTTTTTT.

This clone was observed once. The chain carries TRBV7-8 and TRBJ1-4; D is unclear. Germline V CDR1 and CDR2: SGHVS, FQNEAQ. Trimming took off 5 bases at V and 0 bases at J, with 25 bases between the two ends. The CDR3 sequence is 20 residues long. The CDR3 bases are TGTGCCAGCAGCATCGGGGAGGGCCAGGCCGAAGTTGCAACTAATGAAAAACTGTTTTTT. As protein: CASSIGEGQAEVATNEKLFF.

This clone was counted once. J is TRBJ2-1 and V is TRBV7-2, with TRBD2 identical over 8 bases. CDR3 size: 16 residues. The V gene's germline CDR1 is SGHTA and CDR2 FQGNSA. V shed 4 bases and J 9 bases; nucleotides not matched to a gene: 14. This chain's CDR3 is CASSSERETWHGEQFF. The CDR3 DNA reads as TGTGCCAGCAGCTCCGAGCGGGAGACGTGGCATGGTGAGCAGTTCTTC.